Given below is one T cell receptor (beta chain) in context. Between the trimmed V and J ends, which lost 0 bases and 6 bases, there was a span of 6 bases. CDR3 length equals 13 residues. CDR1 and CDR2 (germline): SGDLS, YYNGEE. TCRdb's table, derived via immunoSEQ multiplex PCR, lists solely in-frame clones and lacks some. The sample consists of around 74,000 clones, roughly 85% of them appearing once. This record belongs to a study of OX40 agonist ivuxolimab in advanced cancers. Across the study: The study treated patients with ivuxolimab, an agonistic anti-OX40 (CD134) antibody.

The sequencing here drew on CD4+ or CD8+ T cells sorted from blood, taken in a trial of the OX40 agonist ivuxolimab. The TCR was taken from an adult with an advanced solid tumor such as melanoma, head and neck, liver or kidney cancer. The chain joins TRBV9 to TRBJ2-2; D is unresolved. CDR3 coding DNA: TGTGCCAGCAGCGTAGGGGTGGCCGGGGAGCTGTTTTTT. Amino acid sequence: CASSVGVAGELFF.